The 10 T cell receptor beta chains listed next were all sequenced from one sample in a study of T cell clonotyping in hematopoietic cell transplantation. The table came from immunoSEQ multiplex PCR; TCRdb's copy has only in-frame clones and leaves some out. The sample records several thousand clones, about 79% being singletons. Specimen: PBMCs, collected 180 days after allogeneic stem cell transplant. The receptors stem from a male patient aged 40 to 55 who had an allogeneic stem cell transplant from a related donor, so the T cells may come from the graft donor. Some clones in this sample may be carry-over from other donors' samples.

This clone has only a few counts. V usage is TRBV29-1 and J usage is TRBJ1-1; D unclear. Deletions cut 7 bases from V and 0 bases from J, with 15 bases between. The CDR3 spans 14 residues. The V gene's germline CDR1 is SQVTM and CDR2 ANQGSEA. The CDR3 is CSARKINMNTEAFF. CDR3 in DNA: TGCAGCGCACGGAAAATAAACATGAACACTGAAGCTTTCTTT.

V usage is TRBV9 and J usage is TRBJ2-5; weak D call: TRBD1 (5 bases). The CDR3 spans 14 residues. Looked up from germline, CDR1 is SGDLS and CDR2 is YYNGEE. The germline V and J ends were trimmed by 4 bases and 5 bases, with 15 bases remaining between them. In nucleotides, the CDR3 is TGTGCCAGCAGCCAGGGCCTTTACCGGGAGACCCAGTACTTC. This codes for CASSQGLYRETQYF.

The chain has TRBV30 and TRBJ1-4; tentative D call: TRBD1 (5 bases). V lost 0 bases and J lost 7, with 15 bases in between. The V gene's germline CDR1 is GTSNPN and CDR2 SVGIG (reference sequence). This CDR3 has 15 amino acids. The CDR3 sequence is CAWSVFGGGSEKLFF. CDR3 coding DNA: TGTGCCTGGAGTGTTTTTGGGGGAGGCAGTGAAAAACTGTTTTTT.

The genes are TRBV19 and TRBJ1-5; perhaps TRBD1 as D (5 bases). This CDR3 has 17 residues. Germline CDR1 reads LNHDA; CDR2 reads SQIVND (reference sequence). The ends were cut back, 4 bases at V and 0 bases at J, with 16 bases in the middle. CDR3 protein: CASSTRAGPYSNQPQHF. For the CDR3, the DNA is TGTGCCAGTAGTACGAGGGCAGGGCCGTATAGCAATCAGCCCCAGCATTTT. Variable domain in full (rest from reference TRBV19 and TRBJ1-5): DGGITQSPKYLFRKEGQNVTLSCEQNLNHDAMYWYRQDPGQGLRLIYYSQIVNDFQKGDIAEGYSVSREKKESFPLTVTSAQKNPTAFYLCASSTRAGPYSNQPQHFGDGTRLSIL.

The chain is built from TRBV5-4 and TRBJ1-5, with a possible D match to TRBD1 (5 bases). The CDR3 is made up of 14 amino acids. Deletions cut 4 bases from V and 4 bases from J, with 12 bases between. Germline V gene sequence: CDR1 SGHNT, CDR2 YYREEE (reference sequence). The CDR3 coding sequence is TGTGCCAGCAGCCGGGACCGCAAAAATCAGCCCCAGCATTTT. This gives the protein CASSRDRKNQPQHF.

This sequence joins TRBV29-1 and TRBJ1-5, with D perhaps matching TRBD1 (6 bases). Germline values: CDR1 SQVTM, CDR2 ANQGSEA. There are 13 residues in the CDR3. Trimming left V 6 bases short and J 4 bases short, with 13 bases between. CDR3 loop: CSVAGQYNQPQHF. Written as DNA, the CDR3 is TGCAGCGTGGCTGGACAGTATAATCAGCCCCAGCATTTT.

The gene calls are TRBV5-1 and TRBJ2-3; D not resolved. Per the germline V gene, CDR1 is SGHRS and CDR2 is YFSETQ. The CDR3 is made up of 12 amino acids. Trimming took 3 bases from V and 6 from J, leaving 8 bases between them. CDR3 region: CASSSYSDTQYF. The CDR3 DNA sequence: TGCGCCAGCAGCTCTTATAGCGATACGCAGTATTTT. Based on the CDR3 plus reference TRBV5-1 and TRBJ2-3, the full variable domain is KAGVTQTPRYLIKTRGQQVTLSCSPISGHRSVSWYQQTPGQGLQFLFEYFSETQRNKGNFPGRFSGRQFSNSRSEMNVSTLELGDSALYLCASSSYSDTQYFGPGTRLTVL.

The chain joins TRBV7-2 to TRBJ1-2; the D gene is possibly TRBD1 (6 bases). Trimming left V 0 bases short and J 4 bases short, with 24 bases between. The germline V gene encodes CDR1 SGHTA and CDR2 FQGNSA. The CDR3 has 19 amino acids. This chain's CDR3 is CASSLALLLGGGAGYGYTF. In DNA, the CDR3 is TGTGCCAGCAGCTTAGCCCTACTCTTGGGTGGGGGCGCTGGCTATGGCTACACCTTC.

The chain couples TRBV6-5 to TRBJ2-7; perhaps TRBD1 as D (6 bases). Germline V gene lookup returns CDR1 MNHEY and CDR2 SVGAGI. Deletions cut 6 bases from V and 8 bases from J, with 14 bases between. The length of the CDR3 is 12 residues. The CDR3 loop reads CASSDRTFQQYF. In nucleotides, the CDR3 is TGTGCCAGCAGCGACAGGACATTCCAGCAGTACTTC.

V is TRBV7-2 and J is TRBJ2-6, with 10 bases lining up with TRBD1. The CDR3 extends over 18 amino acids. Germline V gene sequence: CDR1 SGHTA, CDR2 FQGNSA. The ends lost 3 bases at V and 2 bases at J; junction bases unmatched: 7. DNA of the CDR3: TGTGCCAGCAGCTTCGCGGGACAGGGGTTACCTGGGGCCAACGTCCTGACTTTC. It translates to CASSFAGQGLPGANVLTF.